This is a list of T cell receptor beta chains from one sample in a study of T cell repertoires in cytomegalovirus infection. Antigens for these TCRs are unknown. TCRdb processed the reads anew with MiXCR; each CDR3 protein has one entry. The profile shows roughly 800,000 distinct CDR3 sequences, 25% to 30% of them singletons. The sequencing here drew on cultured CD8+ T cells from PBMCs, taken from culture after CMV antigen stimulation. These receptors all come from a human donor in good health (CMV status not recorded). Some clones in this sample may be carry-over from other donors' samples. CDR3s include the opening cysteine and the closing phenylalanine or tryptophan. A D gene is named only where the DNA matches it firmly. The size field is filled for only some rows; it gives once, few, many or a size class.

d_call	clone_size	v_call	j_call	cdr3_aa	cdr3_nt
TRBD1	few	TRBV19	TRBJ1-1	CASSAIPGQGPTTEAFF	TGTGCCAGTAGTGCCATCCCGGGACAGGGGCCGACCACTGAAGCTTTCTTT
NA	NA	TRBV20-1	TRBJ1-4	CSALAGERNEKLFF	TGCAGTGCTCTGGCGGGGGAGAGAAATGAAAAACTGTTTTTT
NA	few	TRBV27	TRBJ2-1	CASSVGGRPYNEQFF	TGTGCCAGCAGTGTGGGGGGGCGGCCCTACAATGAGCAGTTCTTC
NA	NA	TRBV19	TRBJ1-1	CASSIHRNTEAFF	TGTGCCAGTAGTATCCACAGGAACACTGAAGCTTTCTTT
TRBD1	few	TRBV12-3/TRBV12-4	TRBJ1-4	CASSTRDRGYTNEKLFF	TGTGCCAGCAGCACACGGGACAGGGGGTATACTAATGAAAAACTGTTTTTT
NA	NA	TRBV13	TRBJ1-1	CASTGRGTHRAEAFF	TGTGCCAGCACCGGGAGGGGGACCCACCGCGCTGAAGCTTTCTTT
NA	few	TRBV6-1	TRBJ2-5	CASSVEYQETQYF	TGTGCCAGCAGTGTCGAGTACCAAGAGACCCAGTACTTC
TRBD2	many	TRBV7-2	TRBJ2-6	CATPGGRTWAEGANVLTF	TGTGCCACCCCGGGGGGGCGGACCTGGGCGGAGGGGGCCAACGTCCTGACTTTC
NA	NA	TRBV7-9	TRBJ2-5	CASSLVAGPQETQYF	TGTGCCAGCAGCTTAGTGGCGGGGCCACAAGAGACCCAGTACTTC
TRBD2	NA	TRBV7-3	TRBJ2-5	CASSLETLAGAQETQYF	TGTGCCAGCAGCTTAGAAACACTAGCGGGGGCTCAAGAGACCCAGTACTTC
TRBD1	few	TRBV7-6	TRBJ2-5	CASSDPGGGETQYF	TGTGCCAGCAGCGATCCAGGGGGCGGTGAGACCCAGTACTTC
NA	many	TRBV6-2/TRBV6-3	TRBJ1-6	CASSYAGRGSPLHF	TGTGCCAGCAGTTACGCGGGCAGGGGTTCACCCCTCCACTTT
TRBD2	NA	TRBV7-8	TRBJ2-5	CASSPTSGKETQYF	TGTGCCAGCAGCCCAACTAGCGGGAAAGAGACCCAGTACTTC
NA	many	TRBV7-8	TRBJ2-3	CASSIDGEVDTQYF	TGTGCCAGCAGCATAGACGGGGAGGTAGATACGCAGTATTTT
TRBD2	many	TRBV7-6	TRBJ2-1	CASSLDKNAGGYNEQFF	TGTGCCAGCAGCTTAGATAAGAATGCGGGGGGCTACAATGAGCAGTTCTTC
TRBD2	many	TRBV7-3	TRBJ2-2	CASTVGGTSNTGELFF	TGTGCCAGCACCGTGGGGGGGACCTCGAACACCGGGGAGCTGTTTTTT
NA	NA	TRBV9	TRBJ1-4	CASSQGPDSINEKLFF	TGTGCCAGCAGCCAGGGGCCTGACAGTATTAATGAAAAACTGTTTTTT
NA	many	TRBV6-1	TRBJ1-2	CASSSHLDPWDYGYTF	TGTGCCAGCAGTTCCCACTTGGACCCCTGGGACTATGGCTACACCTTC
NA	many	TRBV12-5	TRBJ2-1	CASGLGKYNEQFF	TGTGCTAGTGGTTTGGGGAAATACAATGAGCAGTTCTTC
NA	many	TRBV12-3/TRBV12-4	TRBJ2-3	CASSSASGSDTQYF	TGTGCCAGCAGCTCCGCTTCGGGGTCAGATACGCAGTATTTT
NA	few	TRBV25-1	TRBJ2-3	CASSEVPDTQYF	TGTGCCAGCAGTGAAGTCCCAGATACGCAGTATTTT
NA	many	TRBV7-6	TRBJ1-1	CASSLGQKAFF	TGTGCCAGCAGCTTAGGACAGAAAGCTTTCTTT
NA	few	TRBV7-9	TRBJ2-5	CASSGITRGEETQYF	TGTGCCAGCAGCGGAATAACCCGTGGGGAAGAGACCCAGTACTTC
NA	NA	TRBV27	TRBJ2-3	CASSSLLALIGTDTQYF	TGTGCCAGCAGTAGCCTCCTAGCGCTCATCGGGACAGATACGCAGTATTTT
TRBD1	NA	TRBV5-4	TRBJ2-2	CASRGTADTGELFF	TGTGCCAGCAGGGGGACAGCTGACACCGGGGAGCTGTTTTTT
TRBD1	many	TRBV7-9	TRBJ2-7	CASSFRTGTSYEQYF	TGTGCCAGCAGCTTTAGGACAGGGACCTCCTACGAGCAGTACTTC
NA	many	TRBV7-8	TRBJ1-6	CASSPPSLGGSPLHF	TGTGCCAGCAGCCCCCCCTCCCTTGGGGGGTCACCCCTCCACTTT
TRBD1	NA	TRBV19	TRBJ1-5	CASSMLDRGTNQPQHF	TGTGCCAGTAGTATGCTGGACAGGGGGACCAATCAGCCCCAGCATTTT
NA	NA	TRBV12-3/TRBV12-4	TRBJ2-3	CASRGAFVYF	TGTGCCAGCAGGGGGGCCTTCGTGTATTTT
NA	NA	TRBV12-5	TRBJ2-1	CASGLAPGILGNEQFF	TGTGCTAGTGGTTTGGCTCCCGGGATACTTGGAAATGAGCAGTTCTTC
NA	NA	TRBV4-1	TRBJ1-6	CASSDWGAVYNSPLHF	TGCGCCAGCAGCGACTGGGGGGCGGTCTATAATTCACCCCTCCACTTT
TRBD1	NA	TRBV7-9	TRBJ1-1	CASSFDRGPEAFF	TGTGCCAGCAGCTTTGACAGGGGCCCTGAAGCTTTCTTT
TRBD1	few	TRBV6-5	TRBJ2-1	CASSYLGTVSYNEQFF	TGTGCCAGCAGTTACCTTGGGACAGTCTCCTACAATGAGCAGTTCTTC
NA	NA	TRBV5-6	TRBJ2-5	CASSQGGRETQYF	TGTGCCAGCAGTCAGGGGGGGCGAGAGACCCAGTACTTC
NA	NA	TRBV7-4	TRBJ2-3	CASSLKGTNPTDTQYF	TGTGCCAGCAGCTTGAAAGGGACAAACCCCACAGATACGCAGTATTTT
TRBD1	NA	TRBV20-1	TRBJ2-5	CSARAGGGGPQETQYF	TGCAGTGCTAGAGCAGGGGGCGGTGGACCCCAAGAGACCCAGTACTTC
TRBD2	few	TRBV5-6	TRBJ2-3	CASSFIVASGGANTQYF	TGTGCCAGCAGCTTCATTGTGGCTAGCGGGGGGGCAAATACGCAGTATTTT
NA	NA	TRBV12-5	TRBJ2-1	CASGFQGSYNEQFF	TGTGCTAGTGGTTTTCAGGGGTCCTACAATGAGCAGTTCTTC
NA	few	TRBV27	TRBJ1-1	CASSPDRIDTEAFF	TGTGCCAGCAGCCCGGACAGAATTGACACTGAAGCTTTCTTT
NA	NA	TRBV29-1	TRBJ2-1	CSVEETGSSYNEQFF	TGCAGCGTTGAAGAGACCGGGAGCTCCTACAATGAGCAGTTCTTC
TRBD2	NA	TRBV5-6	TRBJ2-1	CASSYPGLAHYNEQFF	TGTGCCAGCAGCTATCCGGGACTAGCGCACTACAATGAGCAGTTCTTC
NA	many	TRBV7-9	TRBJ2-4	CASSRDPKNIQYF	TGTGCCAGCAGCCGGGACCCCAAAAACATTCAGTACTTC
TRBD1	NA	TRBV5-4	TRBJ2-1	CASSPGTGKFSYNEQFF	TGTGCCAGCAGCCCCGGGACAGGGAAATTTTCCTACAATGAGCAGTTCTTC
NA	NA	TRBV4-1	TRBJ1-3	CASSHYFGNRLSGNTIYF	TGCGCCAGCAGCCATTATTTCGGGAACAGGCTCTCTGGAAACACCATATATTTT
NA	few	TRBV27	TRBJ1-5	CASSHNFRGSNQPQHF	TGTGCCAGCAGCCACAACTTCAGGGGCAGCAATCAGCCCCAGCATTTT
TRBD1	few	TRBV27	TRBJ2-2	CASSLGTGRNTGELFF	TGTGCCAGCAGTTTAGGGACAGGGAGAAACACCGGGGAGCTGTTTTTT
NA	few	TRBV4-2	TRBJ2-3	CASSPNPGTDTQYF	TGTGCCAGCAGCCCAAACCCCGGTACAGATACGCAGTATTTT
TRBD2	NA	TRBV20-1	TRBJ2-2	CSVSSGAANTGELFF	TGCAGTGTTTCCAGCGGGGCGGCGAACACCGGGGAGCTGTTTTTT
TRBD1	many	TRBV7-6	TRBJ1-4	CASSARDSSEEKLFF	TGTGCCAGCAGCGCACGGGACAGTTCGGAAGAAAAACTGTTTTTT
NA	few	TRBV7-2	TRBJ1-1	CASSSPPEAGAFF	TGTGCCAGCAGCTCACCTCCCGAGGCGGGAGCTTTCTTT
NA	few	TRBV7-6	TRBJ1-1	CASSLALSHTEAFF	TGTGCCAGCAGCTTAGCGCTATCGCACACTGAAGCTTTCTTT
TRBD1	NA	TRBV11-3	TRBJ2-5	CASSIQGNQETQYF	TGTGCCAGCAGCATACAGGGGAACCAAGAGACCCAGTACTTC
TRBD1	NA	TRBV5-1	TRBJ2-5	CASSFRDRGPLTYQETQYF	TGCGCCAGCAGCTTTCGGGACAGGGGTCCCCTTACGTACCAAGAGACCCAGTACTTC
NA	NA	TRBV12-3/TRBV12-4	TRBJ1-6	CASREGESSYNSPLHF	TGTGCCAGCAGGGAGGGGGAGAGCTCCTATAATTCACCCCTCCACTTT
TRBD1	NA	TRBV5-1	TRBJ2-5	CASSFGQGAVETQYF	TGCGCCAGCAGCTTCGGACAGGGGGCTGTGGAGACCCAGTACTTC
NA	many	TRBV18	TRBJ1-1	CASSPVGGGGTEAFF	TGTGCCAGCTCACCCGTTGGGGGGGGGGGCACTGAAGCTTTCTTT
NA	many	TRBV7-2	TRBJ1-2	CASSRDGPGYTF	TGTGCCAGCAGCCGTGATGGCCCTGGCTACACCTTC
TRBD1	NA	TRBV24-1	TRBJ2-1	CATSDGQGADNEQFF	TGTGCCACCAGTGACGGACAGGGGGCCGACAATGAGCAGTTCTTC
TRBD2	few	TRBV6-5	TRBJ2-1	CASSYSGTTLNEQFF	TGTGCCAGCAGTTACTCCGGGACTACCCTAAATGAGCAGTTCTTC
NA	NA	TRBV9	TRBJ1-2	CASRRGDGYTF	TGTGCCAGCAGACGGGGGGATGGCTACACCTTC